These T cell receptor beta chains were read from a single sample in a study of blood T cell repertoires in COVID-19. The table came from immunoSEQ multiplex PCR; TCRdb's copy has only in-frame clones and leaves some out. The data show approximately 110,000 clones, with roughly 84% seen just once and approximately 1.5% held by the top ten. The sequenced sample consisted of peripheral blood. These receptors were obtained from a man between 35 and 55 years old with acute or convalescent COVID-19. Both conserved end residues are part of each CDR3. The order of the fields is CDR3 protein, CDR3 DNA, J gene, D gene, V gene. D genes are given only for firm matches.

CDR3: CASRGTGFGNTIYF; DNA: TGTGCCAGCAGAGGGACAGGGTTCGGAAACACCATATATTTT; J: TRBJ1-3; D: TRBD1; V: TRBV6-5
CDR3: CASSYLTFSNQPQHF; DNA: TGTGCCAGCAGTTATTTGACATTTAGCAATCAGCCCCAGCATTTT; J: TRBJ1-5; D: NA; V: TRBV6-2/TRBV6-3
CDR3: CASSSTDSYEQYF; DNA: TGTGCCAGCAGCTCGACAGACTCCTACGAGCAGTACTTC; J: TRBJ2-7; D: NA; V: TRBV7-9
CDR3: CSVRGSGSNQPQHF; DNA: TGCAGCGTTCGAGGGAGCGGCAGCAATCAGCCCCAGCATTTT; J: TRBJ1-5; D: NA; V: TRBV29-1
CDR3: CASSLGSYGYTF; DNA: TGTGCCAGCAGCTTGGGCAGCTATGGCTACACCTTC; J: TRBJ1-2; D: NA; V: TRBV5-4
CDR3: CASSNGETYNEQFF; DNA: TGTGCCAGTAGTAACGGGGAAACCTACAATGAGCAGTTCTTC; J: TRBJ2-1; D: NA; V: TRBV19
CDR3: CSVELGTGTEAFF; DNA: TGCAGCGTTGAACTAGGGACTGGAACTGAAGCTTTCTTT; J: TRBJ1-1; D: NA; V: TRBV29-1
CDR3: CSASRDGAYEQYF; DNA: TGCAGTGCTAGTCGCGACGGGGCCTACGAGCAGTACTTC; J: TRBJ2-7; D: NA; V: TRBV20-1
CDR3: CASSSAVTGRAETQYF; DNA: TGTGCCAGCAGCTCCGCGGTTACAGGGCGCGCGGAGACCCAGTACTTC; J: TRBJ2-5; D: NA; V: TRBV5-5
CDR3: CSVEDWGLSGNTIYF; DNA: TGCAGCGTTGAGGACTGGGGTCTCTCTGGAAACACCATATATTTT; J: TRBJ1-3; D: NA; V: TRBV29-1